These 31 T cell receptor beta chains originate from one sample sequenced in a study of T-cell memory formation after mild COVID-19. TCRdb itself ran the 5' RACE reads through MiXCR, one entry per CDR3 protein. Of 350,000 or so distinct CDR3 sequences listed, roughly 19% are singletons. The sample taken for sequencing was PBMCs or a T cell subset sorted from them (not recorded which). These receptors came from a man aged 18 to 30 who had mild COVID-19 (a few samples of this study predate the infection). Cell type and time point are not known.

This clonotype was detected only a few times. The chain combines TRBV20-1 with TRBJ1-1; TRBD1 aligns across 7 bases. The length of the CDR3 is 14 residues. J lost 1 base, V lost 6 bases, and 8 bases had no gene match. CDR1 and CDR2 (germline): DFQATT, SNEGSKA (reference sequence). Here the CDR3 reads CSANRGSRNTEAFF. The CDR3 nucleotides read TGCAGTGCAAACAGGGGATCGAGGAACACTGAAGCTTTCTTT.

The gene calls are TRBV5-1 and TRBJ2-7, with D perhaps TRBD1 or TRBD2 (5 bases each). V was pared by 4 bases and J by 4 bases, with 12 bases between. The CDR3 is 13 residues long. The germline CDR1 and CDR2 sequences are SGHRS and YFSETQ. CDR3 in amino acids: CASSPGPLYEQYF. CDR3 nucleotides: TGCGCCAGCAGCCCGGGGCCTCTTTACGAGCAGTACTTC. The variable domain in full, with the rest retrieved from reference TRBV5-1 and TRBJ2-7, is KAGVTQTPRYLIKTRGQQVTLSCSPISGHRSVSWYQQTPGQGLQFLFEYFSETQRNKGNFPGRFSGRQFSNSRSEMNVSTLELGDSALYLCASSPGPLYEQYFGPGTRLTVT.

Only a few counts were recorded for this clonotype. The chain links TRBV5-1 to TRBJ2-2; no firm D call. CDR3 length: 15 amino acids. Germline CDR1 and CDR2: SGHRS and YFSETQ. Trimming took off 0 bases at V and 0 bases at J, with 6 bases between the two ends. CDR3 in DNA: TGCGCCAGCAGCTTGGGACCACCGAACACCGGGGAGCTGTTTTTT. This translates into CASSLGPPNTGELFF.

Only a few counts were recorded for this clonotype. This chain links TRBV30 with TRBJ2-3; D gene unclear. The CDR3 is made up of 13 amino acids. Germline CDR1 reads GTSNPN; CDR2 reads SVGIG (reference sequence). Trimming left V 4 bases short and J 2 bases short, with 10 bases between. The CDR3: CAWTKGPTDTQYF. CDR3 coding DNA: TGTGCCTGGACTAAAGGACCCACAGATACGCAGTATTTT.

This clonotype was found a few times. V usage is TRBV6-5 and J usage is TRBJ2-1, with D unresolved. Between the trimmed V and J ends, which lost 0 bases and 7 bases, there was a span of 10 bases. This CDR3 spans 14 amino acids. Looked up from germline, CDR1 is MNHEY and CDR2 is SVGAGI. The CDR3 loop reads CASSYSRSQNEQFF. CDR3 nucleotides: TGTGCCAGCAGTTACTCGAGGTCCCAGAATGAGCAGTTCTTC.

V and J are TRBV6-5 and TRBJ1-3; unclear D gene. Trimming shortened V by 0 bases and J by 3 bases, and 12 bases separated the two germline ends. CDR1 and CDR2 from the germline V gene are MNHEY and SVGAGI. The CDR3 has 16 amino acids. CDR3 nucleotides: TGTGCCAGCAGTTACTCAATGGGAGAACTTGGAAACACCATATATTTT. Protein: CASSYSMGELGNTIYF.

This clonotype was counted many times. J is TRBJ1-1 and V is TRBV4-3; no definite D call. Per germline, CDR1 LGHNA and CDR2 YSLEER. Between the trimmed V and J ends, which lost 3 bases and 4 bases, there was a span of 12 bases. The CDR3 is made up of 14 amino acids. CDR3 coding DNA: TGCGCCAGCAGCCAGAGGCCGCTGGGCACTGAAGCTTTCTTT. This sequence encodes CASSQRPLGTEAFF.

This clonotype was found a few times. V and J are TRBV7-2 and TRBJ2-1; D is unclear. Trimming removed 1 base from V and 12 bases from J, with 7 bases in between. Germline lookup yields CDR1 SGHTA and CDR2 FQGNSA. The CDR3 extends over 11 amino acids. Written as DNA, the CDR3 is TGTGCCAGCAGCTTAGGCGTCGGGCAGTTCTTC. The encoded protein is CASSLGVGQFF.

Many counts were recorded for this clonotype. The CDR3 nucleotides read TGCAGCGTCCGGAGTCGGTACGAGCAGTACTTC. Residues: CSVRSRYEQYF. The chain couples TRBV29-1 to TRBJ2-7; D is unresolved. The germline CDR1 and CDR2 sequences are SQVTM and ANQGSEA. The CDR3 is 11 residues long. Trimming shortened V by 6 bases and J by 4 bases, and 10 bases separated the two germline ends.

This clonotype was observed a handful of times. The chain joins TRBV4-1 to TRBJ1-2, with D unresolved. V gave up 0 bases and J gave up 4 bases, with 9 bases separating them. Germline CDR1 MGHRA, CDR2 YSYEKL. This CDR3 has 14 amino acids. DNA for the CDR3: TGCGCCAGCAGCCAAGAGAACGGCCCCTATGGCTACACCTTC. Translated, it gives CASSQENGPYGYTF.

V usage is TRBV5-1 and J usage is TRBJ2-2, with 10 nucleotides matching TRBD2. The CDR3 runs to 15 residues. CDR1 SGHRS and CDR2 YFSETQ come from the germline V gene. V shed 7 bases, J shed 2 bases, and the junction held 5 bases outside the gene matches. CDR3 region: CASGASGGNTGELFF. Here the CDR3 DNA reads TGCGCCAGCGGGGCTAGCGGGGGAAACACCGGGGAGCTGTTTTTT.

This clonotype was picked up many times. The CDR3 loop is CASTVGTAYTDTQYF. CDR3 sequence (DNA): TGTGCCAGCACCGTAGGGACGGCCTACACAGATACGCAGTATTTT. The chain carries TRBV7-8 and TRBJ2-3; possibly TRBD1 or TRBD2 for D (5 bases each). Germline V gives CDR1 SGHVS, CDR2 FQNEAQ. CDR3 length: 15 amino acids. V shed 7 bases and J shed 2 bases, with 16 bases lying between them.

This clonotype came up many times. The chain has TRBV7-2 and TRBJ1-1; D is unclear. The V gene's germline CDR1 is SGHTA and CDR2 FQGNSA. This CDR3 comprises 13 residues. Trimming took 3 bases from V and 3 from J, leaving 8 bases between them. The CDR3 loop reads CASSFQSDTEAFF. The CDR3 coding sequence is TGTGCCAGCAGCTTTCAGTCGGACACTGAAGCTTTCTTT.

The chain carries TRBV7-2 and TRBJ1-5, with D perhaps matching TRBD1 (5 bases). Germline-derived CDR1 and CDR2 are SGHTA and FQGNSA. The CDR3 is 14 amino acids. Trimming removed 5 bases at V and 7 bases at J, with 15 bases between. The CDR3 region is CASSPSRGEQPQHF. The CDR3 DNA is TGTGCCAGCAGCCCGTCACGGGGGGAACAGCCCCAGCATTTT.

The chain links TRBV11-2 to TRBJ2-2; TRBD2 matches 7 bases. The CDR3 runs 16 residues. V dropped 5 bases and J dropped 6; count of bases not matched to a gene: 12. Germline V gene sequence: CDR1 SGHAT, CDR2 FQNNGV. The CDR3 is CASSQLSSGEAGELFF. The CDR3 region has the DNA TGTGCCAGCAGCCAGCTCTCTAGCGGAGAAGCCGGGGAGCTGTTTTTT.

The sample holds a few counts of this clonotype. An end of the junction differs from the germline gene, which may be a read error. This chain uses TRBV7-7 with TRBJ2-2; 8 nucleotides align to TRBD2. The CDR3 has 15 residues. The V gene's germline CDR1 is SSHAT and CDR2 FNYEAQ (reference sequence). The CDR3 nucleotides are TGTGCTAGCAGCCCAGCGGGGGTGAACACCGGGGAGCTGTTTTTT. This encodes CASSPAGVNTGELFF.

This clonotype turned up a few times. This rearrangement joins TRBV12-1 to TRBJ2-1. TRBV12-1 is described as a pseudogene. The CDR3 runs 13 residues. The CDR3 region is CASSFEHYNEQFF. As DNA, the CDR3 is TGTGCCAGCAGCTTTGAACATTACAATGAGCAGTTCTTC.

This clonotype was recorded at least ten times. The gene calls are TRBV7-6 and TRBJ2-5, with D possibly TRBD1 on 6 matching bases. The germline V and J ends were trimmed by 3 bases and 2 bases, with 7 bases remaining between them. Germline loops: CDR1 SGHVS, CDR2 FNYEAQ. This CDR3 is built from 13 residues. CDR3 region: CASSFGQQETQYF. DNA for the CDR3: TGTGCCAGCAGCTTCGGACAGCAAGAGACCCAGTACTTC.

Only a few counts were recorded for this clonotype. V usage is TRBV5-6 and J usage is TRBJ2-7; D is undetermined. Trimming took 1 base from V and 5 from J, leaving 10 bases between them. CDR3 length: 13 residues. Germline V lookup: CDR1 SGHDT, CDR2 YYEEEE. The CDR3 loop is CASSLFGFDEQYF. The CDR3 nucleotides are TGTGCCAGCAGCTTGTTCGGGTTCGACGAGCAGTACTTC.

The V call is TRBV7-2, the J call TRBJ1-5, with TRBD1 as a possible D gene (5 bases). This CDR3 comprises 15 residues. The germline CDR1 and CDR2 sequences are SGHTA and FQGNSA. V was shortened by 1 base and J by 2 bases, with 9 bases between the two germline ends. The chain's CDR3 is CASSLGGGRNQPQHF. The CDR3 DNA reads TGTGCCAGCAGCTTAGGTGGGGGACGCAATCAGCCCCAGCATTTT.

This clonotype has a handful of counts. Its ends do not fully match the called genes, so a read error is possible. The V call is TRBV4-1, the J call TRBJ2-5; D could derive from TRBD1 or TRBD2 (5 bases each). Germline assignment: CDR1 MGHRA and CDR2 YSYEKL. The CDR3 contains 15 residues. CDR3 residues: CASSQDRGLQGTQYF. CDR3 DNA sequence: TGCGCCAGCAGCCAAGACCGGGGCCTCCAAGGGACCCAGTACTTC.

The chain has TRBV9 and TRBJ2-5; 9 bases line up with TRBD1. Per the germline V gene, CDR1 is SGDLS and CDR2 is YYNGEE. The CDR3 consists of 16 residues. With 0 bases clipped from V and 5 bases from J, the junction kept 8 bases outside the gene matches. This CDR3 reads CASSVAVTGGGETQYF. The CDR3 DNA reads as TGTGCCAGCAGCGTAGCGGTCACAGGGGGCGGTGAGACCCAGTACTTC.

The chain uses TRBV11-2 and TRBJ2-1; the D gene is possibly TRBD2 (7 bases). This CDR3 contains 15 residues. CDR1 SGHAT and CDR2 FQNNGV come from the germline V gene. V lost 5 bases and J 6 bases, leaving 17 bases between the germline ends. In DNA, the CDR3 is TGTGCCAGCAGCCCATCAGGGGCTAGCGGCAATGAGCAGTTCTTC. The encoded protein is CASSPSGASGNEQFF.

The gene calls are TRBV12-3 or TRBV12-4 and TRBJ1-3; D is uncertain. V lost 3 bases and J 0 bases, leaving 12 bases between the germline ends. This CDR3 contains 16 residues. The CDR3 region is CASSLEALRSGNTIYF. CDR3 bases: TGTGCCAGCAGTTTGGAGGCGCTCCGCTCTGGAAACACCATATATTTT.

V gene TRBV9 combines with J gene TRBJ2-6; D could derive from TRBD1 or TRBD2 (6 bases each). Germline CDR1 SGDLS, CDR2 YYNGEE. This CDR3 has 17 residues. Between the trimmed V and J ends, which lost 2 bases and 1 base, there was a span of 13 bases. The CDR3 reads CASSVGGRVSGANVLTF. The CDR3 nucleotides are TGTGCCAGCAGCGTTGGGGGGCGAGTATCTGGGGCCAACGTCCTGACTTTC.

This sequence joins TRBV25-1 and TRBJ2-5, with a tentative D call TRBD2 (7 bases). Germline lookup yields CDR1 MGHDK and CDR2 SYGVNS. The CDR3 is made up of 13 amino acids. Trimming took off 8 bases at V and 5 bases at J, with 15 bases between the two ends. CDR3 sequence: CASRGAAPETQYF. The DNA of the CDR3 is TGTGCCAGCCGGGGGGCGGCCCCGGAGACCCAGTACTTC.

This sequence joins TRBV7-9 and TRBJ1-4; D uncertain. Germline-derived CDR1 and CDR2 are SEHNR and FQNEAQ (reference sequence). CDR3 length: 15 residues. Trimming removed 1 base at V and 8 bases at J, with 14 bases between. The CDR3 sequence: CASSLVSSTSEKLFF. The CDR3 nucleotides are TGTGCCAGCAGCTTAGTCAGTTCCACCTCAGAAAAACTGTTTTTT.

The V gene is TRBV7-9, the J gene TRBJ2-7; 10 bases fit TRBD2. Trimming at V came to 5 bases and at J to 5 bases, leaving 12 bases not matched to a gene. From germline, CDR1 is SEHNR and CDR2 FQNEAQ (reference sequence). The CDR3 has 16 residues. CDR3 DNA sequence: TGTGCCAGCAGCAGGGGGGTAGGACTAGCGGACCACGAGCAGTACTTC. Its protein is CASSRGVGLADHEQYF.

In this sample, this clonotype turned up a few times. J is TRBJ2-4 and V is TRBV9; the match to TRBD2 covers 7 bases. CDR1 is SGDLS and CDR2 is YYNGEE in the germline V gene. This CDR3 has 14 amino acids. Trimming cost V 3 bases and J 4 bases; bases outside gene matches: 4. The CDR3 bases are TGTGCCAGCAGCGCCCAGGGAGGGAAAAACATTCAGTACTTC. It translates to CASSAQGGKNIQYF.

In this sample, this clonotype turned up a few times. The rearrangement joins TRBV6-2 or TRBV6-3 to TRBJ1-1, with 9 bases identical to TRBD1. CDR1 is MNHEY, CDR2 SVGEGT, per germline. V dropped 4 bases and J dropped 6; count of bases not matched to a gene: 6. The CDR3 runs to 14 residues. The CDR3 protein is CASSLQGALAEAFF. In DNA form, the CDR3 reads TGTGCCAGCAGTTTACAGGGGGCACTAGCTGAAGCTTTCTTT.

The chain uses TRBV19 and TRBJ1-4, with unresolved D. Germline loops: CDR1 LNHDA, CDR2 SQIVND (reference sequence). This CDR3 region has 15 residues. The ends were cut back, 6 bases at V and 8 bases at J, with 19 bases in the middle. The CDR3 spells CASSHAQPMREKLFF. For the CDR3, the DNA is TGTGCCAGTAGCCATGCGCAGCCCATGAGGGAAAAACTGTTTTTT.